Listed here are 7 T cell receptor beta chains from one sample, sequenced in a study of blood T cell repertoires in COVID-19. Using immunoSEQ multiplex PCR, the repertoire was profiled, and TCRdb retains in-frame clones only, with some absent. This table holds around 130,000 clones, 70% to 90% found once. Source material: PBMCs or T cells enriched from blood (not recorded which). These receptors were taken from a woman aged 50 to 60 who had recovered from COVID-19.

The chain combines TRBV28 with TRBJ1-2, with 10 bases aligning to TRBD1. Germline CDR1 is MDHEN and CDR2 is SYDVKM. The V gene end was trimmed by 6 bases and the J gene end by 8 bases; junction bases not matched to a gene: 6. This CDR3 is 13 amino acids long. CDR3 coding DNA: TGTGCCAGCAGAGGGACAGGGGACGGAGGCTACACCTTC. Translating it yields CASRGTGDGGYTF.

The rearrangement joins TRBV5-1 to TRBJ2-7, with TRBD1 as a possible D gene (5 bases). The CDR3 is 14 amino acids. In germline, CDR1 is SGHRS, CDR2 YFSETQ. V was pared by 3 bases and J by 5 bases, with 15 bases between. The CDR3 is CASSWITDSDEQYF. The CDR3, as DNA: TGCGCCAGCAGCTGGATAACAGACAGTGACGAGCAGTACTTC.

The chain combines TRBV7-8 with TRBJ1-3; TRBD1 is a possible D gene (5 bases). The germline V gene has CDR1 SGHVS and CDR2 FQNEAQ. Between the trimmed V and J ends, which lost 3 bases and 2 bases, there was a span of 8 bases. This CDR3 has 14 residues. The CDR3 loop is CASSLMDTGNTIYF. CDR3 nucleotide sequence: TGTGCCAGCAGCTTGATGGACACTGGAAACACCATATATTTT.

V and J are TRBV3-1 (or the pseudogene TRBV3-2) and TRBJ1-6; 9 bases are a match to TRBD1. The CDR3 runs to 15 residues. V trimming: 1 base; J trimming: 9 bases; junction bases outside the gene matches: 4. Per the germline V gene, CDR1 is LGHDT and CDR2 is YNNKEL (reference sequence). The chain's CDR3 is CASSQGDREASPLHF. The DNA of the CDR3 is TGTGCCAGCAGCCAAGGGGACAGGGAGGCTTCACCCCTCCACTTT.

V is TRBV19 and J is TRBJ2-2; 9 nucleotides line up with TRBD1. Per germline, CDR1 LNHDA and CDR2 SQIVND (reference sequence). J gave up 4 bases and V 7 bases, and 7 bases lay outside the gene matches. This CDR3 is built from 15 residues. The DNA for the CDR3 is TGTGCCAGTACCGAGACAGGGGGTAGCACCGGGGAGCTGTTTTTT. Protein: CASTETGGSTGELFF. The entire variable domain, with the rest obtained from reference TRBV19 and TRBJ2-2, is as follows: DGGITQSPKYLFRKEGQNVTLSCEQNLNHDAMYWYRQDPGQGLRLIYYSQIVNDFQKGDIAEGYSVSREKKESFPLTVTSAQKNPTAFYLCASTETGGSTGELFFGEGSRLTVL.

The V gene is TRBV7-2, the J gene TRBJ2-3; 8 nucleotides agree with TRBD2. The ends lost 1 base at V and 2 bases at J; junction bases unmatched: 14. Germline CDR1 is SGHTA and CDR2 is FQGNSA. CDR3 size: 19 residues. The CDR3 sequence: CASSLVPLPLLAATDTQYF. The CDR3 region has the DNA TGTGCCAGCAGCTTAGTACCCCTCCCCTTACTAGCGGCCACAGATACGCAGTATTTT.

This clone was recorded only once. The chain employs TRBV10-1 and TRBJ2-7; TRBD1 might be the D (5 bases). V was cut by 0 bases and J by 4 bases, with 13 bases left in between. Germline CDR1 WNHNN, CDR2 SYGVQD (reference sequence). The CDR3 is made up of 15 amino acids. CDR3 sequence reads: CASSESGPGRYEQYF. CDR3 coding DNA: TGCGCCAGCAGTGAGTCGGGCCCAGGGCGGTACGAGCAGTACTTC.